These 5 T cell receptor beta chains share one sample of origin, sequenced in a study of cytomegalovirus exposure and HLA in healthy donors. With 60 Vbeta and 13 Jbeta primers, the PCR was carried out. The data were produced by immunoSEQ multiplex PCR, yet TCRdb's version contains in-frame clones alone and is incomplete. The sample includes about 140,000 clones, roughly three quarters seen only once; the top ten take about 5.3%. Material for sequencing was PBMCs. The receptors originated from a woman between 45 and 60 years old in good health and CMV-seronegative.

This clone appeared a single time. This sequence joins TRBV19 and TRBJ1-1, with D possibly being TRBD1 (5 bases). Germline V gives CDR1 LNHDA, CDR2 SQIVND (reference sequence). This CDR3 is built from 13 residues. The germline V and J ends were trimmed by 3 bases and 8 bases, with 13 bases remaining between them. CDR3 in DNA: TGTGCCAGTAGTATTATAGGGGAAGGAGAAGCTTTCTTT. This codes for CASSIIGEGEAFF.

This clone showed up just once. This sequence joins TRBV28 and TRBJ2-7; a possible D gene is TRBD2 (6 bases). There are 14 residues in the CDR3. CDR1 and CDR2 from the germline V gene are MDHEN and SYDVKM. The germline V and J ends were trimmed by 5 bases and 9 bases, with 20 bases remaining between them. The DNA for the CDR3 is TGTGCCAGCAGTCCCCCGTGGGAGGCCAAGGGGCAGTACTTC. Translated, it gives CASSPPWEAKGQYF.

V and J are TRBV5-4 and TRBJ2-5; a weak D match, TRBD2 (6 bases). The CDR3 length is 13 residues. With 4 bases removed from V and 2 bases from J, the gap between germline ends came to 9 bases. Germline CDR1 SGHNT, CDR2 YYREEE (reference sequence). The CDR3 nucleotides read TGTGCCAGCAGCCCGGGACTGCAAGAGACCCAGTACTTC. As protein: CASSPGLQETQYF.

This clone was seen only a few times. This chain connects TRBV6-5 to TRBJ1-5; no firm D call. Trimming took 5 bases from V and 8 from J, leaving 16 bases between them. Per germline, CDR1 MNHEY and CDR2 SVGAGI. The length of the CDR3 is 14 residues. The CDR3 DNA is TGTGCCAGCAGTGAAGGGCCAGAGGGAGAGCCCCAGCATTTT. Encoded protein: CASSEGPEGEPQHF.

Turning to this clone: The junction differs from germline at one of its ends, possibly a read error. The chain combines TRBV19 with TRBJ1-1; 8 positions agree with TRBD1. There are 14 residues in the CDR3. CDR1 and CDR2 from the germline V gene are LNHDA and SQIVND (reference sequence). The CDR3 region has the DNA TGTGCTAGTAGCCCCAGGGACAGGCGAGGAGAAGCTTTCTTT. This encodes CASSPRDRRGEAFF.